The rows below give T cell receptor beta chains drawn from one sample of a study of neurological immune-mediated disorders. From the 5' RACE reads, TCRdb called clonotypes with MiXCR, one entry per CDR3 protein. Of some 60,000 distinct CDR3 sequences detected, approximately 3.7% appear once; the ten largest clones hold about 2%. Sequenced sample: PBMCs. These receptors were obtained from a woman aged 50 to 65 with multiple sclerosis. Each CDR3 is given with its conserved first and last residue. The D gene is left open where the match is weak. Clone sizes are shown as once, few, many, or a class for an expanded clone.

abundance	d_gene	v_gene	j_gene	CDR3aa	CDR3nt
few	.	TRBV5-6	TRBJ2-5	CASSLARGIRETQYF	TGTGCCAGCAGCTTGGCCCGTGGGATACGGGAGACCCAGTACTTC
few	.	TRBV12-3/TRBV12-4	TRBJ1-5	CASSLALGFNQPQHF	TGTGCCAGCAGTTTAGCGCTGGGATTCAATCAGCCCCAGCATTTT
many	TRBD1	TRBV5-1	TRBJ1-6	CASSLAKGDRANSPLHF	TGCGCCAGCAGCTTGGCCAAGGGCGACAGGGCCAATTCACCCCTCCACTTT
many	.	TRBV5-1	TRBJ2-4	CASSSGSQNIQYF	TGCGCCAGCAGCTCGGGGAGCCAAAACATTCAGTACTTC
many	.	TRBV5-1	TRBJ1-1	CASSFPGAEAFF	TGCGCCAGCAGCTTCCCGGGGGCGGAAGCTTTCTTT
many	.	TRBV3-1	TRBJ1-1	CASSLGGVAEAFF	TGTGCCAGCAGCCTCGGAGGGGTGGCTGAAGCTTTCTTT
many	TRBD2	TRBV29-1	TRBJ2-1	CSVEETAGGGNEQFF	TGCAGCGTTGAAGAAACGGCGGGGGGAGGCAATGAGCAGTTCTTC
many	TRBD1	TRBV20-1	TRBJ1-1	CSAPRQGAETEAFF	TGCAGTGCGCCAAGACAGGGGGCAGAGACTGAAGCTTTCTTT
many	TRBD2	TRBV15	TRBJ2-1	CATSRDGLAGVYEQFF	TGTGCCACCAGCAGAGATGGACTAGCGGGAGTTTATGAGCAGTTCTTC
many	.	TRBV12-5	TRBJ1-1	CASGLSGTEAFF	TGTGCTAGTGGTTTATCCGGCACTGAAGCTTTCTTT
many	.	TRBV7-9	TRBJ2-7	CASSLFGAYEQYF	TGTGCCAGCAGCCTCTTTGGGGCCTACGAGCAGTACTTC
many	.	TRBV11-2	TRBJ2-7	CASSPHGGSYEQYF	TGTGCCAGCAGCCCACACGGGGGATCCTACGAGCAGTACTTC
few	TRBD1	TRBV11-2	TRBJ1-5	CASSPTDRGNGGDQPQNF	TGTGCCAGCAGCCCAACCGACAGGGGTAATGGTGGTGATCAGCCCCAGAATTTT
many	TRBD2	TRBV7-9	TRBJ2-1	CASSPKPASGIYNEQFF	TGTGCCAGCAGCCCTAAGCCTGCTAGCGGGATTTACAATGAGCAGTTCTTC
many	TRBD1	TRBV24-1	TRBJ1-2	CATSEPTGIGYTF	TGTGCCACCAGTGAGCCGACAGGGATAGGCTACACCTTC
many	.	TRBV3-1	TRBJ1-3	CASSQGTEARNTIYF	TGTGCCAGCAGCCAAGGGACAGAGGCGCGAAACACCATATATTTT
few	TRBD1	TRBV6-6	TRBJ2-7	CASSSAVGTGVSYEQYF	TGTGCCAGCAGTTCTGCGGTCGGGACAGGGGTCTCCTACGAGCAGTACTTC
many	.	TRBV10-3	TRBJ2-4	CAISEEPLAEGGNIQYF	TGTGCCATCAGTGAGGAGCCGCTAGCGGAGGGGGGAAACATTCAGTACTTC
many	TRBD2	TRBV10-3	TRBJ2-5	CAISTLAGDIETQYF	TGTGCCATCAGCACCCTAGCGGGAGACATAGAGACCCAGTACTTC
many	TRBD2	TRBV7-9	TRBJ2-1	CASSAALAGGNNEQFF	TGTGCCAGCAGCGCCGCACTAGCGGGAGGGAACAATGAGCAGTTCTTC
many	.	TRBV7-9	TRBJ1-2	CASLGGGPANYGYTF	TGTGCCAGCCTCGGGGGGGGACCCGCTAACTATGGCTACACCTTC
many	.	TRBV19	TRBJ2-1	CAHLLGVVCGGGFF	TGTGCCCATCTCCTGGGAGTGGTTTGCGGTGGGGGGTTCTTC
many	TRBD2	TRBV24-1	TRBJ2-5	CATSSVLETGGHETQYF	TGTGCCACCAGCTCAGTTCTTGAGACGGGAGGGCATGAGACCCAGTACTTC
many	.	TRBV11-3	TRBJ1-4	CASSHGIEGPNEKLFF	TGTGCCAGCAGCCACGGGATCGAGGGACCTAATGAAAAACTGTTTTTT
many	.	TRBV4-3	TRBJ2-5	CASSQVNRQETQYF	TGCGCCAGCAGCCAAGTAAACAGACAAGAGACCCAGTACTTC